One sample yielded the 15 T cell receptor beta chains listed below, sequenced in a study of blood T cells in healthy people across ages (dated by TCRdb to the mid-2010s). Library construction relied on 5' RACE. Sequencing relied on an Illumina HiSeq 2500. A second PCR of about 6 to 11 cycles was run with a J-beta primer mix and a sample-barcoded 5' primer. The raw public reads went through TCRdb reprocessing: fastp at Q25, MiXCR clone calling, in-frame beta chains kept. Rows are combined by CDR3 protein, so each entry shows the most common genes and DNA. Here the sample has over a million distinct CDR3 sequences; 45% occur a single time. The top ten constitute under 20% of the sample. Sequencing was performed on blood. The receptors shown here come from a woman aged 55-70 years in good health.

This chain uses TRBV27 with TRBJ2-4; 7 bases are shared with TRBD2. The CDR3 spans 17 residues. CDR1 MNHEY and CDR2 SMNVEV come from the germline V gene (reference sequence). Trimming cost V 10 bases and J 0 bases; bases outside gene matches: 15. CDR3 coding DNA: TGTGCCAACTACGCGGGAGCTCGGGTTGGAGCCAAAAACATTCAGTACTTC. It is translated as CANYAGARVGAKNIQYF.

The V and J genes are TRBV27 and TRBJ2-2, with D unclear. V was cut by 5 bases and J by 7 bases, with 8 bases left in between. Germline V gene sequence: CDR1 MNHEY, CDR2 SMNVEV (reference sequence). This CDR3 has 12 amino acids. The CDR3 nucleotides read TGTGCCAGCAGTCCCAGTCGCGGGGAGCTGTTTTTT. It translates to CASSPSRGELFF.

CDR3 protein: CASSQDKFGDDEQYF. The CDR3 DNA sequence: TGTGCCAGCAGCCAAGATAAGTTCGGGGACGATGAGCAGTACTTC. The chain couples TRBV3-1 to TRBJ2-7, with D perhaps TRBD1 or TRBD2 (5 bases each). V shed 0 bases and J shed 7 bases, with 16 bases lying between them. Germline CDR1 and CDR2: LGHDT and YNNKEL (reference sequence). CDR3 size: 15 residues.

The chain recombines TRBV4-1 with TRBJ2-1, with D uncertain. The CDR3 has 16 residues. Germline V CDR1 and CDR2: MGHRA, YSYEKL. Trimming pared 6 bases from V and 8 bases from J, leaving 23 bases between. The CDR3 DNA sequence: TGCGCCAGCAGGAAAAAGGGCGGCTATGCTTCCGATGAGCAGTTCTTC. It yields the protein CASRKKGGYASDEQFF.

V and J are TRBV6-1 and TRBJ2-7; 8 nucleotides line up with TRBD2. Trimming cost V 1 base and J 2 bases; bases outside gene matches: 7. The CDR3 sequence is 16 residues long. Germline CDR1 reads MNHNS; CDR2 reads SASEGT. CDR3 nucleotide sequence: TGTGCCAGCAGTGAAGTGGGTAGCGGGAACCCCTACGAGCAGTACTTC. Its protein is CASSEVGSGNPYEQYF.

The J gene is TRBJ1-4, the V gene TRBV2, with D possibly matching TRBD1 (6 bases). Germline CDR1 reads SNHLY; CDR2 reads FYNNEI. Trimming took 7 bases from V and 2 from J, leaving 11 bases between them. The CDR3 runs 14 residues. The CDR3 nucleotides read TGTGCCAGCAAACCAGGGGTGACTAATGAAAAACTGTTTTTT. Amino acids: CASKPGVTNEKLFF. The full variable domain, in which reference TRBV2 and TRBJ1-4 provide the parts outside the CDR3, is EPEVTQTPSHQVTQMGQEVILRCVPISNHLYFYWYRQILGQKVEFLVSFYNNEISEKSEIFDDQFSVERPDGSNFTLKIRSTKLEDSAMYFCASKPGVTNEKLFFGSGTQLSVL.

The chain couples TRBV29-1 to TRBJ2-7, with D possibly TRBD2 on 5 matching bases. The germline V and J ends were trimmed by 6 bases and 1 base, with 10 bases remaining between them. The germline V gene encodes CDR1 SQVTM and CDR2 ANQGSEA. The CDR3 totals 12 residues. The CDR3, as DNA: TGCAGCGTGAGGGTGAGATCCTACGAGCAGTACTTC. Encoded protein: CSVRVRSYEQYF.

This rearrangement joins TRBV11-2 to TRBJ2-3; TRBD2 agrees at 7 bases. Germline CDR1 is SGHAT and CDR2 is FQNNGV. V dropped 4 bases and J dropped 2; count of bases not matched to a gene: 12. This CDR3 region has 17 residues. The chain's CDR3 is CASSSPGGGDLTDTQYF. In DNA, the CDR3 is TGTGCCAGCAGCTCTCCTGGGGGGGGAGACCTCACAGATACGCAGTATTTT.

V gene TRBV20-1 combines with J gene TRBJ1-2; D might be TRBD1 (6 bases). The CDR3 sequence is 14 residues long. Trimming took 7 bases from V and 8 from J, leaving 23 bases between them. CDR1 DFQATT and CDR2 SNEGSKA come from the germline V gene (reference sequence). The CDR3 spells CSVYFVRTGWGYTF. CDR3 DNA sequence: TGCAGTGTCTATTTTGTGAGAACAGGGTGGGGCTACACCTTC.

The chain links TRBV27 to TRBJ2-7, with no clear D. CDR3 length equals 15 residues. V lost 4 bases to trimming and J lost 0 bases, with 13 bases between them. CDR1 is MNHEY, CDR2 SMNVEV, per germline (reference sequence). CDR3 amino acids: CASSSTGRGSYEQYF. CDR3 sequence (DNA): TGTGCCAGCAGTTCTACCGGACGAGGCTCCTACGAGCAGTACTTC.

This clonotype was counted only a few times. This rearrangement joins TRBV20-1 to TRBJ2-7; D gene uncertain. Germline V gene lookup returns CDR1 DFQATT and CDR2 SNEGSKA (reference sequence). The CDR3 sequence is 14 residues long. V was trimmed by 3 bases and J by 0 bases, leaving 12 bases between them. The CDR3 sequence: CSASSPISSYEQYF. In nucleotides, the CDR3 is TGCAGTGCTAGCTCCCCTATTAGCTCCTACGAGCAGTACTTC.

This chain joins TRBV11-2 and TRBJ2-5; D ambiguous. V was cut by 3 bases and J by 7 bases, with 12 bases left in between. Germline V CDR1 and CDR2: SGHAT, FQNNGV. The CDR3 consists of 13 residues. This chain's CDR3 is CASSFSAGPTQYF. CDR3 nucleotides: TGTGCCAGCAGCTTCAGCGCAGGTCCGACCCAGTACTTC. Full variable domain (remainder filled in from reference TRBV11-2 and TRBJ2-5): EAGVAQSPRYKIIEKRQSVAFWCNPISGHATLYWYQQILGQGPKLLIQFQNNGVVDDSQLPKDRFSAERLKGVDSTLKIQPAKLEDSAVYLCASSFSAGPTQYFGPGTRLLVL.

This clonotype appeared a few times. The chain has TRBV7-2 and TRBJ2-1, with D perhaps matching TRBD1 (6 bases). The CDR3 has 11 residues. Per germline, CDR1 SGHTA and CDR2 FQGNSA. V shed 7 bases and J shed 9 bases, with 10 bases lying between them. The CDR3 DNA sequence: TGTGCCAGCACTCAGGACAGTGAGCAGTTCTTC. The encoded protein is CASTQDSEQFF. The complete variable domain, with remaining parts taken from reference TRBV7-2 and TRBJ2-1, reads GAGVSQSPSNKVTEKGKDVELRCDPISGHTALYWYRQSLGQGLEFLIYFQGNSAPDKSGLPSDRFSAERTGGSVSTLTIQRTQQEDSAVYLCASTQDSEQFFGPGTRLTVL.

This rearrangement joins TRBV28 to TRBJ1-2; D is possibly TRBD1 (6 bases). V lost 2 bases to trimming and J lost 6 bases, with 13 bases between them. The CDR3 consists of 14 residues. Germline V gives CDR1 MDHEN, CDR2 SYDVKM. DNA for the CDR3: TGTGCCAGCAGTTTACGTCAGGGGAACCATGGCTACACCTTC. It specifies CASSLRQGNHGYTF.

The chain is built from TRBV27 and TRBJ1-1; no clear D gene. CDR3 size: 13 residues. The germline gives CDR1 MNHEY, CDR2 SMNVEV (reference sequence). Trimming stripped 2 bases from V and 2 bases from J, with 6 bases between. CDR3 loop: CASSLRANTEAFF. In DNA form, the CDR3 reads TGTGCCAGCAGTTTAAGGGCCAACACTGAAGCTTTCTTT.